The rows below give T cell receptor beta chains drawn from one sample of a study of T cells in Graves' hyperthyroidism and ophthalmopathy. A single record per CDR3 protein comes from TCRdb applying MiXCR to the multiplex PCR reads. The sample records over 700,000 distinct CDR3 sequences, 30% to 40% being singletons. The source material was blood. These receptors originate from a woman aged 40 to 50 with Graves' hyperthyroidism. Each CDR3 is given with its conserved first and last residue. D genes are given only for firm matches. Clone size is not always given. Where it is, it says once, few, many or a class for expanded clones.

size	V	D	J	DNA	CDR3
many	TRBV7-2	-	TRBJ2-2	TGTGCCAGCAGCCAAGGGGGTCTGGAGCTGTTTTTT	CASSQGGLELFF
-	TRBV7-9	-	TRBJ2-3	TGTGCCAGCAGCCCCAGCCCGGACGGAAGCACAGATACGCAGTATTTT	CASSPSPDGSTDTQYF
many	TRBV6-5	-	TRBJ1-1	TGTGCCAGCAGTTACTCGGGCAGTACGAACACTGAAGCTTTCTTT	CASSYSGSTNTEAFF
many	TRBV7-6	TRBD1	TRBJ1-1	TGTGCCAGCAGCCTAGTGACAGGGAGTCTCACTGAAGCTTTCTTT	CASSLVTGSLTEAFF
-	TRBV7-9	-	TRBJ1-1	TGTGCCAGCAGCCCAACTAGGGGGACGAGCGCGAACACTGAAGCTTTCTTT	CASSPTRGTSANTEAFF
once	TRBV20-1	-	TRBJ1-5	TGCAGTGCAGCCGGGGTAGGCAGATTCCGGCCCCAGCATTTT	CSAAGVGRFRPQHF
-	TRBV6-5	TRBD2	TRBJ2-7	TGTGCCAGCAGTTACCGGCTAGCGGGGGCTGAAGGCGAGCAGTACTTC	CASSYRLAGAEGEQYF
-	TRBV7-2	TRBD1	TRBJ1-3	TGTGCCAGCAGCGAAGCAGGGGGCGGCGGTATTGGAAACACCATATATTTT	CASSEAGGGGIGNTIYF
-	TRBV12-5	-	TRBJ1-6	TGTGCTAGTGGACCCTCAGGACACGAGAATTCACCCCTCCACTTT	CASGPSGHENSPLHF
-	TRBV20-1	TRBD2	TRBJ2-2	TGCAGTGCCCCGAGCGGGGGGGCGAGCACCGGGGAGCTGTTTTTT	CSAPSGGASTGELFF
many	TRBV7-2	-	TRBJ1-4	TGTGCCAGCAGCCAAGGGGGTACTAATGAAAAACTGTTTTTT	CASSQGGTNEKLFF
once	TRBV19	TRBD2	TRBJ2-6	TGTGCCAGTAGTATAGTGGCTAGCGGGAGGTCTGGGGGAAGGGGGGCCAACGTCCTGGCTTTC	CASSIVASGRSGGRGANVLAF
many	TRBV20-1	-	TRBJ2-7	TGCAGTGCTAGGGGGAGCGTTGGTTTCGAGCAGTACTTC	CSARGSVGFEQYF
-	TRBV20-1	TRBD2	TRBJ2-3	TGCAGTGCTCCCATAAGCGGGAGTTCGTCCGATACGCAGTATTTT	CSAPISGSSSDTQYF
many	TRBV12-3/TRBV12-4	-	TRBJ1-2	TGTGCCAGCAGTGAGGGGGGCCTATTGTATGGCTACACCTTC	CASSEGGLLYGYTF
-	TRBV5-1	TRBD1	TRBJ2-2	TGCGCCAGCAGCCAAGGGACAGGCCACACCGGGGAGCTGTTTTTT	CASSQGTGHTGELFF